Below, one TCR beta chain is given with its context. The germline gives CDR1 MDHEN, CDR2 SYDVKM. This CDR3 region has 10 residues. Clones were sequenced by immunoSEQ multiplex PCR, and TCRdb holds only the in-frame ones, with some missing. The sample contains roughly 45,000 clones, about 77% of which appear only once. This sample was included in a study of blood T cell repertoires in COVID-19. Study background: COVID-19 samples, acute and convalescent, were from the United States, Italy and Spain. Sample material is recorded as cDNA or gDNA derived from T cells, B-cell-depleted T cells, or PBMCs.

The rearrangement joins TRBV28 to TRBJ1-2; D gene uncertain. Sequences were obtained from peripheral blood. The receptor was isolated from a woman in her 70s with acute or convalescent COVID-19. The CDR3 loop reads CGTLRNGYTF. The CDR3 region has the DNA TGTGGGACTCTCCGGAATGGCTACACCTTC.